Below, one T cell receptor beta chain is given with its context. Participant age was roughly 18 to 89 years, and participants resided in about 25 US areas. This sample is drawn from a study of blood T cell repertoires in COVID-19. Study-level background: The study drew acute and convalescent COVID-19 samples from the United States, Italy and Spain. T cells, B-cell-depleted T cells, or PBMCs provided the cDNA or gDNA that served as material.

The trim removed 6 bases at V and 3 bases at J, leaving 8 bases unmatched. CDR1 and CDR2 from the germline V gene are LGHDT and YNNKEL (reference sequence). CDR3 size: 15 residues. TCRdb's copy holds only in-frame clones and misses some; the assay was immunoSEQ multiplex PCR. The sample consists of some 270,000 clones, 85% of them appearing once. This receptor was obtained from a woman between 50 and 59 years old who had been exposed to COVID-19. The genes are TRBV3-1 (or the pseudogene TRBV3-2) and TRBJ2-3; 8 positions agree with TRBD1. The specimen sequenced was PBMCs or T cells enriched from blood (not recorded which). The CDR3 loop is CASRSVQGATDTQYF. CDR3 coding DNA: TGTGCCAGCAGGTCGGTCCAGGGGGCGACAGATACGCAGTATTTT.